The 10 T cell receptor beta chains given below trace back to one sample, sequenced in a study of long-term antiretroviral therapy in people with HIV (dated by TCRdb to between 2021 and 2024). The immunoSEQ hsTCRB v3.0 assay was used at survey level resolution for TRB variable region sequencing. TCRdb limited this immuneACCESS table to in-frame rearrangements with V and J called. A share of clones is missing; checked studies link under half to unresolved V genes, and the rest is unexplained. Within this sample are around 26,000 clones, with around 80% of them counted one time only. The ten largest make up approximately 2.5% of the sample. The specimen was unsorted PBMCs, collected 3 years after starting antiretroviral therapy. The receptor source for this set is a man in his fifties or sixties with HIV.

The chain carries TRBV18 and TRBJ1-6, with D possibly being TRBD1 (5 bases). The ends were cut back, 4 bases at V and 11 bases at J, with 15 bases in the middle. The germline V gene encodes CDR1 KGHSH and CDR2 LQKENI. The CDR3 runs to 14 residues. The CDR3 here is CASSLQGYIAPLHF. The CDR3 nucleotides are TGTGCCAGCTCACTTCAGGGTTATATCGCACCCCTCCACTTT.

The CDR3 sequence is CASSPLVVARDNEQFF. Here the CDR3 DNA reads TGCGCCAGCAGCCCCTTAGTGGTAGCAAGGGACAATGAGCAGTTCTTC. The chain links TRBV4-1 to TRBJ2-1; no firm D call. This CDR3 spans 16 amino acids. The V and J ends lost 4 bases and 5 bases respectively, with 18 bases between them. CDR1 and CDR2 from the germline V gene are MGHRA and YSYEKL.

The chain is built from TRBV11-2 and TRBJ2-5, with D unresolved. The V gene lost 2 bases and the J gene lost 2 bases, with 6 bases spanning the gap. This CDR3 has 13 amino acids. The germline CDR1 and CDR2 sequences are SGHAT and FQNNGV. CDR3 sequence: CASSLLLQETQYF. CDR3 coding DNA: TGTGCCAGCAGCTTATTGTTGCAAGAGACCCAGTACTTC.

The chain combines TRBV4-1 with TRBJ1-3; the D is unclear. Per the germline V gene, CDR1 is MGHRA and CDR2 is YSYEKL. This CDR3 region has 15 residues. Trimming removed 3 bases from V and 0 bases from J, with 9 bases in between. For the CDR3, the DNA is TGCGCCAGCAGCCACAGGAGCGACTCTGGAAACACCATATATTTT. It translates to CASSHRSDSGNTIYF.

The J gene is TRBJ2-7, the V gene TRBV19; D unresolved. This CDR3 region has 14 residues. The V gene lost 1 base and the J gene lost 0 bases, with 7 bases spanning the gap. Germline lookup yields CDR1 LNHDA and CDR2 SQIVND (reference sequence). CDR3 coding DNA: TGTGCCAGTAGTATAGCCCCAAGCTCCTACGAGCAGTACTTC. This sequence encodes CASSIAPSSYEQYF.

V and J are TRBV10-3 and TRBJ1-1; 11 bases align to TRBD1. Germline V CDR1 and CDR2: ENHRY, SYGVKD. The CDR3 has 14 residues. After removal of 6 bases from V and 5 bases from J, the junction contained 5 bases not matched to a gene. CDR3 nucleotide sequence: TGTGCCATCAGACCCGGGACAGGGGGGACTGAAGCTTTCTTT. It translates to CAIRPGTGGTEAFF.

The sample holds a few counts of this clone. This chain connects TRBV12-2 to TRBJ2-1; the table names TRBD2, a call not compared with the DNA. TRBV12-2 is a pseudogene locus. There are 14 residues in the CDR3. The CDR3 is CASRLGFPGDEQFF. CDR3 in DNA: TGTGCAAGTCGCTTAGGTTTTCCGGGAGATGAGCAGTTCTTC.

The chain employs TRBV7-8 and TRBJ2-3; 8 bases match TRBD2. V gave up 5 bases and J gave up 0 bases; unmatched junction bases: 7. Germline values: CDR1 SGHVS, CDR2 FQNEAQ. The CDR3 totals 16 residues. This CDR3 is CASSRGLAISTDTQYF. For the CDR3, the DNA is TGTGCCAGCAGCCGCGGACTAGCTATTAGCACAGATACGCAGTATTTT.

The chain couples TRBV6-6 to TRBJ1-1, with D uncertain. The CDR3 spans 13 residues. The V end lost 2 bases, the J end lost 3 bases, and 7 bases lay between the germline ends. Germline CDR1 reads MNHNY; CDR2 reads SVGAGI (reference sequence). The CDR3 protein is CASSYERYTEAFF. CDR3 DNA sequence: TGTGCCAGCAGTTACGAAAGGTACACTGAAGCTTTCTTT.

The chain uses TRBV7-2 and TRBJ2-5; no clear D. The germline CDR1 and CDR2 sequences are SGHTA and FQGNSA. The CDR3 runs to 16 residues. Trimming stripped 6 bases from V and 4 bases from J, with 21 bases between. CDR3 residues: CASSTLSPVIGETQYF. The CDR3 region has the DNA TGTGCCAGCAGTACCCTATCCCCTGTGATAGGAGAGACCCAGTACTTC.